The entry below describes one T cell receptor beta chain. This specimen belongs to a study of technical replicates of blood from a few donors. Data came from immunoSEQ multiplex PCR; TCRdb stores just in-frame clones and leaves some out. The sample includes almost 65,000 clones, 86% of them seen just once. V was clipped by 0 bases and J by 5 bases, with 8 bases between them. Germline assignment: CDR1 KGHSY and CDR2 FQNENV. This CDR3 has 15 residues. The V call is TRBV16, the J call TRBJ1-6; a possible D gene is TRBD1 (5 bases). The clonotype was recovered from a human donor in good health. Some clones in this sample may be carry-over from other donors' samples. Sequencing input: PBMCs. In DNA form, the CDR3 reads TGTGCCAGCAGCCAATCCCCAGGGAATAATTCACCCCTCCACTTT. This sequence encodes CASSQSPGNNSPLHF.